The present entry profiles one T cell receptor beta chain with its context. The trim removed 0 bases at V and 2 bases at J, leaving 8 bases unmatched. Germline V gene lookup returns CDR1 SGHRS and CDR2 YFSETQ. The CDR3 runs 16 residues. One Seattle source followed patients from active infection through their disease course. This sample was included in a study of blood T cell repertoires in COVID-19. At the level of the study: T cells, B-cell-depleted T cells, or PBMCs supplied cDNA or gDNA.

Per the original data handling: Quantification of nucleated cells was approximated via reference gene primer amplification. Using immunoSEQ multiplex PCR, the repertoire was profiled, and TCRdb retains in-frame clones only, with some absent. V and J calls and clone size follow that table, whereas D and trimming were derived from the DNA. The profile shows almost 400,000 clones, around 87% of them singletons. The chain has TRBV5-1 and TRBJ2-7, with TRBD2 matching over 7 bases. The sample was peripheral blood. The sequence came from a woman aged 60-75 years with COVID-19, enrolled during active disease. Written as DNA, the CDR3 is TGCGCCAGCAGCTTGGTTGGGGGGGGGTACCCCTACGAGCAGTACTTC. It translates to CASSLVGGGYPYEQYF.